These 12 T cell receptor beta chains share one sample of origin, sequenced in a study of blood T cells in healthy people across ages. Primed by a sample-barcoded 5' primer and a J-beta primer mix, a second PCR proceeded for 7 to 11 cycles. MiXCR was run by TCRdb on the 5' RACE reads, yielding one entry per CDR3 protein. The data hold some 920,000 distinct CDR3 sequences, with roughly 51% observed a single time. Source material: blood. These receptors were taken from a woman aged 55-69 years in good health.

This sequence joins TRBV7-2 and TRBJ2-7; D ambiguous. The V end lost 8 bases, the J end lost 1 base, and 18 bases lay between the germline ends. The CDR3 is made up of 15 amino acids. From germline, CDR1 is SGHTA and CDR2 FQGNSA. The CDR3 coding sequence is TGTGCCAGCCAACCTTATAAGTTCAGGTCCTACGAGCAGTACTTC. Translated, it gives CASQPYKFRSYEQYF.

This clonotype appeared a few times. This chain uses TRBV20-1 with TRBJ2-7, with 8 bases that match TRBD1. J lost 3 bases, V lost 3 bases, and 1 base had no gene match. CDR1 is DFQATT, CDR2 SNEGSKA, per germline (reference sequence). This CDR3 spans 12 amino acids. CDR3: CSARGQDYEQYF. As DNA, the CDR3 is TGCAGTGCTAGGGGACAGGACTACGAGCAGTACTTC.

V and J are TRBV12-3 or TRBV12-4 and TRBJ2-3; D gene ambiguous. The CDR3 consists of 11 residues. Between the trimmed V and J ends, which lost 5 bases and 5 bases, there was a span of 5 bases. CDR3 DNA: TGTGCCAGCAGTGCCCAAGATACGCAGTATTTT. It encodes CASSAQDTQYF.

This rearrangement joins TRBV20-1 to TRBJ2-1; TRBD2 matches 7 bases. The junction had 7 bases not matched to a gene; V was cut back by 1 base and J by 7 bases. Germline values: CDR1 DFQATT, CDR2 SNEGSKA (reference sequence). The CDR3 runs to 14 residues. Here the CDR3 reads CSARVRERGNEQFF. Here the CDR3 DNA reads TGCAGTGCTAGAGTGCGGGAGCGCGGTAATGAGCAGTTCTTC.

The V call is TRBV20-1, the J call TRBJ2-4; TRBD1 matches 8 bases. Germline V gene lookup returns CDR1 DFQATT and CDR2 SNEGSKA (reference sequence). J was trimmed by 0 bases and V by 0 bases; bases with no gene match: 4. The CDR3 length is 16 residues. The CDR3, as DNA: TGCAGTGCTAGAGAGGCCGGGACAGGAGCCAAAAACATTCAGTACTTC. Encoded protein: CSAREAGTGAKNIQYF.

This chain joins TRBV7-9 and TRBJ2-3, with 9 bases identical to TRBD1. Losses at the gene ends were 5 bases for V and 4 bases for J; bases not matched to a gene: 7. The CDR3 has 15 amino acids. Germline V CDR1 and CDR2: SEHNR, FQNEAQ (reference sequence). The chain's CDR3 is CASSIPGQGSDTQYF. The CDR3 DNA reads TGTGCCAGCAGCATACCGGGACAGGGATCAGATACGCAGTATTTT.

In the case of this clonotype: At one of its ends the junction is not consistent with the germline gene, which may arise from a read error. The chain uses TRBV3-1 and TRBJ2-1; TRBD1 might be the D (5 bases). The germline gives CDR1 LGHDT, CDR2 YNNKEL (reference sequence). CDR3 length: 14 amino acids. CDR3 sequence reads: CASGQDRAGNEQFF. In nucleotides, the CDR3 is TGTGCCAGCGGCCAAGATAGGGCAGGGAATGAGCAGTTCTTC.

The chain is built from TRBV7-8 and TRBJ2-1; D is uncertain. Trimming shortened V by 8 bases and J by 8 bases, and 25 bases separated the two germline ends. Germline V gives CDR1 SGHVS, CDR2 FQNEAQ. The CDR3 is 16 amino acids. The CDR3 sequence: CASLSRSGPPIDEQFF. The CDR3 DNA reads TGTGCCAGCCTTTCGAGAAGTGGTCCCCCAATTGATGAGCAGTTCTTC.

The J gene is TRBJ2-5, the V gene TRBV2; D tentatively fits TRBD1 or TRBD2 (5 bases each). CDR1 is SNHLY and CDR2 is FYNNEI in the germline V gene. The CDR3 consists of 14 residues. The V end was cut by 7 bases, the J end by 2 bases, with 14 bases between. CDR3 nucleotides: TGTGCCAGCATCGGGACGGAACAACAAGAGACCCAGTACTTC. This gives the protein CASIGTEQQETQYF.

The genes are TRBV20-1 and TRBJ2-7; no firm D call. V lost 3 bases and J 0 bases, leaving 9 bases between the germline ends. Germline V gene data show CDR1 as DFQATT and CDR2 as SNEGSKA (reference sequence). The CDR3 is made up of 13 amino acids. CDR3 DNA sequence: TGCAGTGCTAGGACATCTCGCTCCTACGAGCAGTACTTC. Translated, it gives CSARTSRSYEQYF.

This clonotype appeared a few times. The chain has TRBV29-1 and TRBJ2-3; 16 nucleotides match TRBD2. In germline, CDR1 is SQVTM, CDR2 ANQGSEA. The CDR3 spans 18 residues. V trimming: 6 bases; J trimming: 5 bases; junction bases outside the gene matches: 14. The CDR3 bases are TGCAGCGTACCCGGGACTAGCGGGAGGGCCTATCCTGGAGATACGCAGTATTTT. Its protein is CSVPGTSGRAYPGDTQYF.

This clonotype was recorded at least ten times. J is TRBJ2-7 and V is TRBV6-6, with D perhaps matching TRBD1 (6 bases). The CDR3 totals 13 residues. The V end lost 5 bases, the J end lost 2 bases, and 10 bases lay between the germline ends. CDR1 MNHNY and CDR2 SVGAGI come from the germline V gene (reference sequence). This CDR3 reads CASSPQGTYEQYF. The CDR3 nucleotides are TGTGCCAGCAGTCCACAGGGCACCTACGAGCAGTACTTC.